This TCR beta chain was sequenced for a study of spatial heterogeneity in lung cancer. Study details: Available PBMC from follow-up, collected a median of roughly two years after resection, underwent sequencing. Beta-chain sequences were consistently detected more often than alpha-chain sequences.

The study tagged each TCR cDNA molecule with a unique molecular identifier. A single record per CDR3 protein comes from TCRdb applying MiXCR to the 5' RACE reads. The sample carries about 120,000 distinct CDR3 sequences, less than 15% recorded once. On this clonotype: Antigen unknown.

General observations from the study: The study found ubiquitous expanded tumor TCRs in blood more at resection than follow-up.

Per the germline V gene, CDR1 is SGDLS and CDR2 is YYNGEE. Trimming shortened V by 3 bases and J by 0 bases, and 11 bases separated the two germline ends. The length of the CDR3 is 15 residues. Stated time point: blood at routine non-recurrence follow-up after resection. Whole RNA, which was extracted from tumor, nontumor lung tissue or frozen PBMC, was sequenced without any cell sorting. This receptor was obtained from a male donor with early-stage non-small cell lung cancer. J is TRBJ2-3 and V is TRBV9; the D is unclear. The sequences come from PBMCs, collected at follow-up. The CDR3: CASSANTGSTDTQYF. CDR3 DNA sequence: TGTGCCAGCAGCGCCAACACCGGGAGCACAGATACGCAGTATTTT.